This T cell receptor (beta chain) was sequenced in a study of T cells after yellow fever vaccination. This clonotype was observed many times. Antigen specificity is unknown. Whole-study results and caveats: Few clonotypes appeared in both CD4 and CD8 compartments. Boosting was followed by the reappearance of most primary-vaccination clones (about 97% CD4, about 89% CD8). Abundant contaminating clonotypes from the bulk population could appear in FACS-sorted repertoires.

By 5'RACE template switching, TCR cDNA was produced, with a universal primer site and UMIs added in the process. TCRdb ran MiXCR on the 5' RACE reads and lists one entry per CDR3 protein. There are 360,000 or so distinct CDR3 sequences in the sample; around 10% occur only once, and roughly 18% lies in the top ten. The V gene lost 7 bases and the J gene lost 2 bases, with 15 bases spanning the gap. The germline gives CDR1 SGHTA, CDR2 FQGNSA. The CDR3 is 14 amino acids. The TCR comes from a young man who received the YFV17D yellow fever vaccine. The chain carries TRBV7-2 and TRBJ2-7; perhaps TRBD1 as D (6 bases). Sequenced material: PBMCs, taken on the day of the first yellow fever vaccination. The CDR3 loop reads CASTNNRAAYEQYF. The CDR3, as DNA: TGTGCCAGCACCAATAACAGGGCGGCCTACGAGCAGTACTTC. Full variable domain (remainder filled in from reference TRBV7-2 and TRBJ2-7): GAGVSQSPSNKVTEKGKDVELRCDPISGHTALYWYRQSLGQGLEFLIYFQGNSAPDKSGLPSDRFSAERTGGSVSTLTIQRTQQEDSAVYLCASTNNRAAYEQYFGPGTRLTVT.